This T cell receptor (beta chain) emerged from a study of OX40 agonist ivuxolimab in advanced cancers. For the study at large: While on treatment, patients had intravenous ivuxolimab at 0.01 to 10 mg/kg every 2 weeks.

This clone has a handful of counts. The repertoire was sequenced with immunoSEQ multiplex PCR; TCRdb's copy has only in-frame clones and lacks some. The sample includes about 48,000 clones, 83% of them seen just once. The sample here was CD4+ or CD8+ T cells sorted from blood, taken in a trial of the OX40 agonist ivuxolimab. This sequence originates from an adult with an advanced solid tumor such as melanoma, head and neck, liver or kidney cancer.

CDR3 residues: CAWSEQGYEQFF. DNA of the CDR3: TGTGCCTGGAGCGAACAGGGGTATGAGCAGTTCTTC. The chain combines TRBV30 with TRBJ2-1, with TRBD1 matching 7 bases. Germline V CDR1 and CDR2: GTSNPN, SVGIG (reference sequence). CDR3 length equals 12 residues. Trimming at V came to 3 bases and at J to 8 bases, leaving 4 bases not matched to a gene.